This T cell receptor (beta chain) is drawn from a study of blood T cell repertoires in COVID-19. As for the study in general: COVID-19 samples from acute and convalescent phases originated in the United States, Italy and Spain.

J gave up 3 bases and V 2 bases, and 4 bases lay outside the gene matches. The CDR3 contains 15 residues. Per germline, CDR1 SEHNR and CDR2 FQNEAQ (reference sequence). In the original workflow: Nucleated cell counts were estimated from reference gene primer amplification. Profiled with immunoSEQ multiplex PCR; TCRdb holds only in-frame clones, not every one. The D gene and trimming were derived from the DNA, and the V and J assignments and clone size from that table. The repertoire holds some 130,000 clones, with about 89% as singletons. V and J are TRBV7-9 and TRBJ2-7, with 10 bases fitting TRBD1. The receptor was isolated from a woman in her seventies with COVID-19, enrolled during active disease. Sequencing input: peripheral blood. The CDR3 region is CASSLRRTGGYEQYF. DNA of the CDR3: TGTGCCAGCAGCTTACGACGGACAGGGGGCTACGAGCAGTACTTC.